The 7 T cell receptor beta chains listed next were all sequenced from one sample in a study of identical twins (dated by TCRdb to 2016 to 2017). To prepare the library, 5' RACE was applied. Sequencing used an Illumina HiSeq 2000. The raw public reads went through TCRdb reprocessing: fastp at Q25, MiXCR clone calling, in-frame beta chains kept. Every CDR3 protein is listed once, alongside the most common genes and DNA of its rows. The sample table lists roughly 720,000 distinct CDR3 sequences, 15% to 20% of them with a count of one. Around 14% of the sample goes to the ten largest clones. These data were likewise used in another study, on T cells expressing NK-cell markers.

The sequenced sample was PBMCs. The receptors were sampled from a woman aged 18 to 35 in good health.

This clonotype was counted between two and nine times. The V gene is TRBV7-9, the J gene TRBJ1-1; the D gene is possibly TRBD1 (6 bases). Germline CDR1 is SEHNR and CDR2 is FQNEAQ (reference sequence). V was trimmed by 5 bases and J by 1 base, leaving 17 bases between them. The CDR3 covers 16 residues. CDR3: CASSKSPRTANTEAFF. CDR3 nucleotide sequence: TGTGCCAGCAGCAAATCTCCACGGACAGCGAACACTGAAGCTTTCTTT.

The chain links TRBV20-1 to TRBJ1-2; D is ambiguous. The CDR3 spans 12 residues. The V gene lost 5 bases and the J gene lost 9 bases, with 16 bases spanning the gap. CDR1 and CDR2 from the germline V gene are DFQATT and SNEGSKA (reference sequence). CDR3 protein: CSALPVTSRYTF. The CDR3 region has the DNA TGCAGTGCTCTTCCCGTGACATCTCGCTACACCTTC.

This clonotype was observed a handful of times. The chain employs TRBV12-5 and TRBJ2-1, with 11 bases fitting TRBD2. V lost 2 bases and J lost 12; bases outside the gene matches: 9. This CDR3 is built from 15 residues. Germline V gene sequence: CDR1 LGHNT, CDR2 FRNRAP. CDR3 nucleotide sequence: TGTGCTAGTGGTTTGTTGGGACTAGCGGACCTCGGGCAGTTCTTC. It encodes CASGLLGLADLGQFF.

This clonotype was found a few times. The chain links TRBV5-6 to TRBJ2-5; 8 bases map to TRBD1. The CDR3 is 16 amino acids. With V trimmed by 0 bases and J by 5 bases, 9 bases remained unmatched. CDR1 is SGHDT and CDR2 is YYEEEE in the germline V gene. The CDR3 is CASSLVAGGLSETQYF. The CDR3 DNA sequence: TGTGCCAGCAGCTTGGTCGCAGGGGGCCTGTCCGAGACCCAGTACTTC. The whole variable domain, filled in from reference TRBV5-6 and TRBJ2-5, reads DAGVTQSPTHLIKTRGQQVTLRCSPKSGHDTVSWYQQALGQGPQFIFQYYEEEERQRGNFPDRFSGHQFPNYSSELNVNALLLGDSALYLCASSLVAGGLSETQYFGPGTRLLVL.

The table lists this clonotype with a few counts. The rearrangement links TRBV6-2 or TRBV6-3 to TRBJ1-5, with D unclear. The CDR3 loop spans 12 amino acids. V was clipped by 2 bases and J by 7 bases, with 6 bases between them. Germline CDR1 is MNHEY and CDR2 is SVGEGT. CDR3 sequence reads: CASSYREQPQHF. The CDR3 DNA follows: TGTGCCAGCAGTTACAGGGAACAGCCCCAGCATTTT.

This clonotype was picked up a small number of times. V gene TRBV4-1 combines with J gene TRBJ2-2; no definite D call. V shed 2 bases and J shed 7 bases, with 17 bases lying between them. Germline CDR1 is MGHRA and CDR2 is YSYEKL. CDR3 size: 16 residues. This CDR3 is CASSQLGSGNYGELFF. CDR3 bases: TGCGCCAGCAGCCAATTAGGGTCTGGGAACTACGGGGAGCTGTTTTTT.

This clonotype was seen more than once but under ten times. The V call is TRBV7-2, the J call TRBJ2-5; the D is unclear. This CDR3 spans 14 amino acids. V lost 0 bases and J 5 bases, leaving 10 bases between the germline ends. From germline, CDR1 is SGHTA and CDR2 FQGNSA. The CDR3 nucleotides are TGTGCCAGCAGCTTAGCCATGTCGGGTGAGACCCAGTACTTC. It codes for CASSLAMSGETQYF. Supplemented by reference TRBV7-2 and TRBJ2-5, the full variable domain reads GAGVSQSPSNKVTEKGKDVELRCDPISGHTALYWYRQSLGQGLEFLIYFQGNSAPDKSGLPSDRFSAERTGGSVSTLTIQRTQQEDSAVYLCASSLAMSGETQYFGPGTRLLVL.